Shown below are 21 T cell receptor beta chains from a single sample sequenced in a study of identical twins. TCRdb re-analysed the 5' RACE reads in MiXCR, keeping a single row per CDR3 protein. Of about 470,000 distinct CDR3 sequences listed, 20% to 25% were seen once; the top ten hold 2.9%. In addition, the sample was reused for a study of T cells expressing NK-cell markers.

Sequencing was carried out using CD4+ T cells sorted from blood. The receptor source for this set is a woman aged 18-35 years in good health.

About this clonotype itself: The junction does not match germline at one end; this may be a read error. The chain links TRBV25-1 to TRBJ2-7; D is undetermined. The CDR3 extends over 11 amino acids. Germline V gives CDR1 MGHDK, CDR2 SYGVNS. CDR3 region: CASSEFGDAVF. As DNA, the CDR3 is TGTGCCAGCAGTGAATTTGGGGATGCCGTTTTC.

This clonotype was observed a single time. This may be a read error: a much more frequent sequence differs by one nucleotide. The chain couples TRBV15 to TRBJ2-7; weak D call: TRBD2 (5 bases). The CDR3 loop spans 14 amino acids. The germline CDR1 and CDR2 sequences are LNHNV and YYDKDF (reference sequence). CDR3 in amino acids: CPTSRGRLSYEQYF. The CDR3 nucleotides read TGTCCCACCAGCAGAGGGCGGCTCTCCTACGAGCAGTACTTC.

This clonotype has a handful of counts. V gene TRBV9 combines with J gene TRBJ2-2, with TRBD1 matching over 12 bases. The junction had 8 bases not matched to a gene; V was cut back by 4 bases and J by 1 base. Germline CDR1 is SGDLS and CDR2 is YYNGEE. The CDR3 covers 18 residues. The DNA for the CDR3 is TGTGCCAGCAGCACATGGGACAGGGGGCTAATGAACACCGGGGAGCTGTTTTTT. Amino acids: CASSTWDRGLMNTGELFF.

The chain has TRBV4-3 and TRBJ2-7, with 8 bases lining up with TRBD1. The CDR3 has 13 residues. CDR1 and CDR2 from the germline V gene are LGHNA and YSLEER. Losses at the gene ends were 11 bases for V and 0 bases for J; bases not matched to a gene: 6. CDR3 residues: CAGQGAISYEQYF. CDR3 in DNA: TGCGCCGGGCAGGGGGCTATCTCCTACGAGCAGTACTTC.

V is TRBV20-1 and J is TRBJ2-3; 14 nucleotides align to TRBD2. The CDR3 has 19 residues. V lost 6 bases to trimming and J lost 8 bases; unmatched junction nucleotides: 22. The germline CDR1 and CDR2 sequences are DFQATT and SNEGSKA (reference sequence). The CDR3 here is CSAAPLAGLAGGDWVTQYF. The CDR3 DNA is TGCAGTGCCGCCCCCCTAGCTGGACTAGCGGGGGGCGATTGGGTTACGCAGTATTTT.

A few counts support this clonotype. DNA for the CDR3: TGTGCCAGCAGCTTAACGCCTAGCGGGGCGTCAGATACGCAGTATTTT. This gives the protein CASSLTPSGASDTQYF. The chain is built from TRBV7-3 and TRBJ2-3; 9 bases align to TRBD2. V shed 0 bases, J shed 4 bases, and the junction held 5 bases outside the gene matches. Per the germline V gene, CDR1 is SGHTA and CDR2 is FQGTGA. This CDR3 contains 16 residues.

This clonotype was picked up a small number of times. The rearrangement uses TRBV2 and TRBJ2-4; no clear D gene. Germline values: CDR1 SNHLY, CDR2 FYNNEI. The CDR3 sequence is 16 residues long. Deletions cut 1 base from V and 0 bases from J, with 10 bases between. The CDR3 bases are TGTGCCAGCAGTGAAGATTGGGCGCTAGCCAAAAACATTCAGTACTTC. It codes for CASSEDWALAKNIQYF.

This clonotype was seen more than once but under ten times. The chain recombines TRBV20-1 with TRBJ2-5, with a weak D call TRBD2 (5 bases). V shed 8 bases and J shed 4 bases, with 14 bases lying between them. CDR1 DFQATT and CDR2 SNEGSKA come from the germline V gene (reference sequence). The CDR3 spans 12 residues. The CDR3 region has the DNA TGCAGTACCTGGGAGTTCGGAGAGACCCAGTACTTC. It translates to CSTWEFGETQYF.

This clonotype turned up a few times. This rearrangement joins TRBV6-1 to TRBJ1-2, with unresolved D. CDR3 length equals 13 residues. Germline CDR1 reads MNHNS; CDR2 reads SASEGT. The V end was cut by 1 base, the J end by 5 bases, with 8 bases between. The CDR3 coding sequence is TGTGCCAGCAGTGAAGACAGACTATATGGCTACACCTTC. Amino acid sequence: CASSEDRLYGYTF.

This clonotype has more than one count but fewer than ten. The V gene is TRBV2, the J gene TRBJ2-5; 14 bases agree with TRBD2. This CDR3 spans 14 amino acids. Germline V gene data show CDR1 as SNHLY and CDR2 as FYNNEI. The junction had 6 bases not matched to a gene; V was cut back by 10 bases and J by 5 bases. Here the CDR3 reads CATGTSGSPETQYF. CDR3 nucleotide sequence: TGTGCCACCGGGACTAGCGGGAGTCCCGAGACCCAGTACTTC.

This clonotype was counted at least ten times. J is TRBJ2-1 and V is TRBV3-1; 7 bases align to TRBD2. The V gene end was trimmed by 0 bases and the J gene end by 10 bases; junction bases not matched to a gene: 3. Germline CDR1 is LGHDT and CDR2 is YNNKEL (reference sequence). The CDR3 contains 13 residues. The DNA for the CDR3 is TGTGCCAGCAGCCAAGATTGGGGGGGAGAGCAGTTCTTC. This encodes CASSQDWGGEQFF.

The sample holds many counts of this clonotype. This chain joins TRBV5-1 and TRBJ2-7; D is possibly TRBD2 (5 bases). The CDR3 runs to 13 residues. The germline V gene encodes CDR1 SGHRS and CDR2 YFSETQ. V was pared by 4 bases and J by 0 bases, with 8 bases between. CDR3 nucleotides: TGCGCCAGCAGCCCAAGCGGCTCCTACGAGCAGTACTTC. Protein product: CASSPSGSYEQYF.

This clonotype was counted only a few times. The chain has TRBV12-5 and TRBJ2-7, with D unresolved. CDR3 length: 11 residues. Germline V gene data show CDR1 as LGHNT and CDR2 as FRNRAP. Trimming stripped 4 bases from V and 4 bases from J, with 5 bases between. The CDR3 nucleotides are TGTGCTAGTGGTTACATTTACGAGCAGTACTTC. It yields the protein CASGYIYEQYF.

This sequence joins TRBV10-3 and TRBJ1-3; D is unresolved. V was cut by 3 bases and J by 0 bases, with 6 bases left in between. Germline-derived CDR1 and CDR2 are ENHRY and SYGVKD. The CDR3 length is 14 residues. The CDR3 region has the DNA TGTGCCATCAGTGACCTATACTCTGGAAACACCATATATTTT. This codes for CAISDLYSGNTIYF.

The chain is built from TRBV2 and TRBJ2-7, with D hard to call. CDR1 is SNHLY, CDR2 FYNNEI, per germline. The CDR3 loop spans 13 amino acids. V dropped 4 bases and J dropped 6 bases, with 13 bases sitting between them. CDR3 loop: CASSASLVVEQYF. The CDR3, as DNA: TGTGCCAGCAGTGCCAGCCTAGTCGTCGAGCAGTACTTC.

This clonotype has only a few counts. This chain links TRBV12-3 or TRBV12-4 with TRBJ2-2; D remains unclear. The length of the CDR3 is 13 residues. Between the trimmed V and J ends, which lost 9 bases and 1 base, there was a span of 9 bases. CDR3 DNA: TGTGCCAGTGTCCCGGTGAACACCGGGGAGCTGTTTTTT. Protein product: CASVPVNTGELFF.

This clonotype occurred a few times. The chain recombines TRBV3-1 with TRBJ2-7; no firm D call. Trimming removed 0 bases from V and 1 base from J, with 7 bases in between. The CDR3 consists of 14 residues. Germline loops: CDR1 LGHDT, CDR2 YNNKEL (reference sequence). In DNA form, the CDR3 reads TGTGCCAGCAGCCAAGATTGGCAGTCCTACGAGCAGTACTTC. The encoded protein is CASSQDWQSYEQYF.

This clonotype came up a few times. V gene TRBV7-9 combines with J gene TRBJ2-1, with D possibly being TRBD2 (5 bases). Germline V gene data show CDR1 as SEHNR and CDR2 as FQNEAQ (reference sequence). V dropped 4 bases and J dropped 7 bases, with 23 bases sitting between them. The CDR3 consists of 17 residues. CDR3 sequence: CASSSTPPPGMGNEQFF. Here the CDR3 DNA reads TGTGCCAGCAGCTCCACACCCCCCCCGGGAATGGGGAATGAGCAGTTCTTC.

The chain links TRBV6-2 or TRBV6-3 to TRBJ2-1, with TRBD2 identical over 9 bases. V was pared by 7 bases and J by 10 bases, with 11 bases of the junction left unmatched. The CDR3 spans 14 residues. The germline CDR1 and CDR2 sequences are MNHEY and SVGEGT. The CDR3 nucleotides are TGTGCCAGCAACGGAGCGGGAGGCATCAGGGAGCAGTTCTTC. Protein: CASNGAGGIREQFF.

This clonotype was picked up many times. The V and J genes are TRBV4-1 and TRBJ2-1; possibly TRBD2 for D (5 bases). V was pared by 4 bases and J by 8 bases, with 21 bases between. The CDR3 contains 16 residues. The germline V gene encodes CDR1 MGHRA and CDR2 YSYEKL. As DNA, the CDR3 is TGCGCCAGCAGCCCCGGGGTTTTAGATTTGAGGCATGAGCAGTTCTTC. Its protein is CASSPGVLDLRHEQFF.

The gene calls are TRBV12-3 or TRBV12-4 and TRBJ2-1, with TRBD2 matching over 11 bases. CDR3 size: 18 residues. Trimming removed 7 bases from V and 4 bases from J; junction bases left unmatched: 15. DNA for the CDR3: TGTGCCAGCACTTCAACCGCCCGACTAGCGGGAAGGTACAATGAGCAGTTCTTC. The encoded protein is CASTSTARLAGRYNEQFF.